The T cell receptor beta chain under discussion was sequenced for a study of CD8 T cells in ankylosing spondylitis. Whole-study findings and limits: A TCR beta motif made of about 8 highly homologous variants seemed typical of ankylosing spondylitis blood.

The sample holds many counts of this clonotype. Its antigen is undetermined. TCRdb called the 5' RACE reads again in MiXCR, with one record for every CDR3 protein. The profile shows about 220,000 distinct CDR3 sequences, more than 5.5% of them singletons. The germline V gene encodes CDR1 DFQATT and CDR2 SNEGSKA (reference sequence). CDR3 size: 15 residues. V dropped 0 bases and J dropped 1; count of bases not matched to a gene: 3. This receptor was identified in a male donor with ankylosing spondylitis. The specimen sequenced was blood, either unsorted or a sorted T cell fraction (not recorded which). The chain couples TRBV20-1 to TRBJ2-3, with 8 bases identical to TRBD2. The chain's CDR3 is CSAREGGRRTDTQYF. The CDR3 DNA is TGCAGTGCTAGAGAAGGCGGGAGGCGCACAGATACGCAGTATTTT.